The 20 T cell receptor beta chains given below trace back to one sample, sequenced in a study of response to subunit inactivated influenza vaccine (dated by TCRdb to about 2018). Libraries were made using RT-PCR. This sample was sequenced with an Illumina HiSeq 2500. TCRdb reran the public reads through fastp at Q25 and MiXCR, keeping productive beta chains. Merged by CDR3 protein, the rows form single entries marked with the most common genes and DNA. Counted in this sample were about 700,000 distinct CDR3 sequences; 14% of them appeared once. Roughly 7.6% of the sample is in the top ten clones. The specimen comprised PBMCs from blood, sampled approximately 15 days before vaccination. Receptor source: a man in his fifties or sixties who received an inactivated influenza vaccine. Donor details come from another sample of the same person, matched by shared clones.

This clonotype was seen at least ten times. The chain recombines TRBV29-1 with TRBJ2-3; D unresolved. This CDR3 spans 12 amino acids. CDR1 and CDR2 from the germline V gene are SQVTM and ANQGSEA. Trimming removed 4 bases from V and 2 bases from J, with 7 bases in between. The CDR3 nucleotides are TGCAGCGTTGCCGGGTACACAGATACGCAGTATTTT. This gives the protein CSVAGYTDTQYF.

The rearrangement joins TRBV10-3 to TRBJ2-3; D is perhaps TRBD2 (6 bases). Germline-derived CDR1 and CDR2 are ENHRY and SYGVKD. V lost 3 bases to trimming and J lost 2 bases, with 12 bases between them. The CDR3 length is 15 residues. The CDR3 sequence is CAISDLGGVTDTQYF. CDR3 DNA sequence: TGTGCCATCAGTGATCTAGGAGGGGTCACAGATACGCAGTATTTT.

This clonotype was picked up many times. DNA for the CDR3: TGTGCCAGCAGTCACGGGACTAGCGGGATCTTTGTCGCCGGGGAGCTGTTTTTT. Residues: CASSHGTSGIFVAGELFF. The chain combines TRBV2 with TRBJ2-2; 13 bases map to TRBD2. This CDR3 region has 18 residues. Germline trimming cut 5 bases from V and 6 bases from J; bases unmatched to any gene: 12. The germline CDR1 and CDR2 sequences are SNHLY and FYNNEI.

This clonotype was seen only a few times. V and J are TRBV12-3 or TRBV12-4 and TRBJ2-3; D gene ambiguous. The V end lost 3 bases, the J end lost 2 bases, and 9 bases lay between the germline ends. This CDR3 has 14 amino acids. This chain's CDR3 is CASSFGSPTDTQYF. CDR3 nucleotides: TGTGCCAGCAGTTTTGGTTCACCCACAGATACGCAGTATTTT.

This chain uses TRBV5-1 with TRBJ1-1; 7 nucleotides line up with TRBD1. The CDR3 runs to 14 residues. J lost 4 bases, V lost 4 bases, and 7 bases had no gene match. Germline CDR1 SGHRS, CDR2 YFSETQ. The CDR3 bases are TGCGCCAGCAGCAACTACAGGGGAGGCACTGAAGCTTTCTTT. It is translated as CASSNYRGGTEAFF.

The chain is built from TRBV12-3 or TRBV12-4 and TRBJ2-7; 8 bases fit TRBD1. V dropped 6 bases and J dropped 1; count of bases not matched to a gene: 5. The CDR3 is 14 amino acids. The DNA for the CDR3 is TGTGCCAGCAGGGAAGGACAGGGTTCCTACGAGCAGTACTTC. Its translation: CASREGQGSYEQYF.

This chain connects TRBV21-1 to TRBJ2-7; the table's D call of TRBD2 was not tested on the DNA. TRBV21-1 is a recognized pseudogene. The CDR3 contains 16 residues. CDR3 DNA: TGTGCCAGCAGCAAAGATCGGCTAGCGGGGACCTACGAGCAGTACTTC. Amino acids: CASSKDRLAGTYEQYF.

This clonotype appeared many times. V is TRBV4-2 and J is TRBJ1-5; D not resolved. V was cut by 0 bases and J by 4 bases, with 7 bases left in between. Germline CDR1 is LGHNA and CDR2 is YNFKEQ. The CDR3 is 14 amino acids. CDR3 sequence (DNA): TGTGCCAGCAGCCAAGATGAGGCTAATCAGCCCCAGCATTTT. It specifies CASSQDEANQPQHF.

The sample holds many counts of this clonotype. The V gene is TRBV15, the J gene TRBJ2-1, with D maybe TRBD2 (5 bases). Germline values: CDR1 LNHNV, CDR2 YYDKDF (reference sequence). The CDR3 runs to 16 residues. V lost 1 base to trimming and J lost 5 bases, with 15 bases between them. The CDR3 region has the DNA TGTGCCACCAGCAGAGGACGTCTTACCGGGAACAATGAGCAGTTCTTC. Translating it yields CATSRGRLTGNNEQFF.

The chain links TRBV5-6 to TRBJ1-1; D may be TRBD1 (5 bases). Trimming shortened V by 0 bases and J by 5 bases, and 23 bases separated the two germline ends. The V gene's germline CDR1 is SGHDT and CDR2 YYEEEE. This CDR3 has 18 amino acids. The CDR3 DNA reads TGTGCCAGCAGCTTGGAGGTGACAAACCCCCCCGGGGGGACTGAAGCTTTCTTT. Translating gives CASSLEVTNPPGGTEAFF.

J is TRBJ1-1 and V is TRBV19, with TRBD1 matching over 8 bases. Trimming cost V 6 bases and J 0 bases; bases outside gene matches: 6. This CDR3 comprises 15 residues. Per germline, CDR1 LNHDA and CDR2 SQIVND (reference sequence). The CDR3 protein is CASRGQERMNTEAFF. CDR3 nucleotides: TGTGCCAGTAGGGGACAGGAGAGAATGAACACTGAAGCTTTCTTT.

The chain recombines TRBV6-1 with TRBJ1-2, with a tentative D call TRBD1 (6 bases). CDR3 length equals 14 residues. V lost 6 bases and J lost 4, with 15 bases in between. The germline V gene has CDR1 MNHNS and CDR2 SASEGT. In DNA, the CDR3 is TGTGCCAGCAGAGACCGACAGGACACCTATGGCTACACCTTC. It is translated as CASRDRQDTYGYTF.

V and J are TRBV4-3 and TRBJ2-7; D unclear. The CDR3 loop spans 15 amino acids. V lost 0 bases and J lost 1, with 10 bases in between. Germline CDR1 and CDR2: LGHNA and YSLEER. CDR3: CASSQDPERSYEQYF. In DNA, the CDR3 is TGCGCCAGCAGCCAAGATCCGGAACGGTCCTACGAGCAGTACTTC.

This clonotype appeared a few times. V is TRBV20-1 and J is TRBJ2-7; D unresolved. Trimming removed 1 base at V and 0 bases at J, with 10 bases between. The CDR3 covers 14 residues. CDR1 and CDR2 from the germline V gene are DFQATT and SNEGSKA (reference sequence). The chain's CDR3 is CSARARRSSYEQYF. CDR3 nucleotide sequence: TGCAGTGCTAGAGCCCGGAGAAGCTCCTACGAGCAGTACTTC.

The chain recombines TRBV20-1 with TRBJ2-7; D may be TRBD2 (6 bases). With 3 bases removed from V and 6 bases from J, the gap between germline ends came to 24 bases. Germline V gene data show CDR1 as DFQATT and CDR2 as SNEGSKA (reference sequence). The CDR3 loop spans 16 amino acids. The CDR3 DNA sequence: TGCAGTGCTAGTAGCGGCCTGACCACCGGGGGAATCGAGCAGTACTTC. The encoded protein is CSASSGLTTGGIEQYF.

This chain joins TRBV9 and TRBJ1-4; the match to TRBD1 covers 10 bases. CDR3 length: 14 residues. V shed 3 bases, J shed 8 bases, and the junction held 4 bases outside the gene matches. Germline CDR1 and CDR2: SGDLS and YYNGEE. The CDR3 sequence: CASSAGTGVEKLFF. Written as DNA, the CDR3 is TGTGCCAGCAGCGCCGGGACAGGGGTCGAAAAACTGTTTTTT.

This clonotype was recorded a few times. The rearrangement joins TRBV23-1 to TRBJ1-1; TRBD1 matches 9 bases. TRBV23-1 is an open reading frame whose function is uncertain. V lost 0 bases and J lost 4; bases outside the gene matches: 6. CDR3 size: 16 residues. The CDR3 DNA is TGCGCCAGCAGTCAATCGAGGACAGGGGTATGCACTGAAGCTTTCTTT. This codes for CASSQSRTGVCTEAFF.

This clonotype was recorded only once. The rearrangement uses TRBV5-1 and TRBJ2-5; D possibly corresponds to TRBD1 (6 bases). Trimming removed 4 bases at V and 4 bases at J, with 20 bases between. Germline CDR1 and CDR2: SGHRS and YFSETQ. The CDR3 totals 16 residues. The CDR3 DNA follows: TGCGCCAGCAGCCCAGGTCCACAGGGATCCGGAGAGACCCAGTACTTC. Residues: CASSPGPQGSGETQYF.

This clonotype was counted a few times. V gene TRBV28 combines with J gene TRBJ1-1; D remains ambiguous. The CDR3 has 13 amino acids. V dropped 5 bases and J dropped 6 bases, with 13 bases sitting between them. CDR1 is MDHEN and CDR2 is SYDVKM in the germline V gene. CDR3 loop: CASSPQLGPEAFF. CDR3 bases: TGTGCCAGCAGTCCCCAATTGGGCCCTGAAGCTTTCTTT.

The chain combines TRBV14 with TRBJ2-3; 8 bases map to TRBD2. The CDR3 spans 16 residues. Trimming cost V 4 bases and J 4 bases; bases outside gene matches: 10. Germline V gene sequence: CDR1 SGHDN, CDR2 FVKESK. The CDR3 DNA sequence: TGTGCCAGCAGCCTCCACCAAGGGCGGGGGGCAGATACGCAGTATTTT. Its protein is CASSLHQGRGADTQYF.